These T cell receptor beta chains were read from a single sample in a study of blood T cells in healthy people across ages. One entry per CDR3 protein results from TCRdb running MiXCR on the 5' RACE reads. The top ten hold less than 0.85% of the sample, which has around 1,000,000 distinct CDR3 sequences, under 30% seen once. The same sample was also used in a study of T cells of mothers and their children.

Sequenced sample: blood. The receptors originated from a girl under 10 years old in good health. Each CDR3 is given with its conserved first and last residue. A D gene is named only where the DNA matches it firmly. Rows may omit the clone size; those that give it use once, few, many or a size class.

j_call: TRBJ1-3
v_call: TRBV12-3/TRBV12-4
d_call: -
clone_size: -
cdr3_aa: CASSFPRGTIYF
cdr3_nt: TGTGCCAGCAGTTTCCCCCGGGGAACCATATATTTT

j_call: TRBJ2-5
v_call: TRBV11-2
d_call: -
clone_size: -
cdr3_aa: CASSLLLNGGLLQETQYF
cdr3_nt: TGTGCCAGCAGCTTATTATTAAATGGGGGACTTCTTCAAGAGACCCAGTACTTC

j_call: TRBJ2-7
v_call: TRBV14
d_call: -
clone_size: -
cdr3_aa: CASSQLLNEQYF
cdr3_nt: TGTGCCAGCAGCCAACTTCTTAACGAGCAGTACTTC

j_call: TRBJ2-1
v_call: TRBV20-1
d_call: -
clone_size: -
cdr3_aa: CSASQRRHEQFF
cdr3_nt: TGCAGTGCTTCTCAAAGACGGCATGAGCAGTTCTTC

j_call: TRBJ2-7
v_call: TRBV12-3/TRBV12-4
d_call: -
clone_size: -
cdr3_aa: CASTTFGVPHEQYF
cdr3_nt: TGTGCCAGCACTACATTTGGGGTGCCCCACGAGCAGTACTTC

j_call: TRBJ1-4
v_call: TRBV6-2/TRBV6-3
d_call: TRBD1
clone_size: few
cdr3_aa: CASSSFPGQAEKLFF
cdr3_nt: TGTGCCAGCAGTTCCTTTCCGGGACAGGCTGAAAAACTGTTTTTT

j_call: TRBJ1-5
v_call: TRBV6-5
d_call: -
clone_size: few
cdr3_aa: CASSSNSGVASNQPQHF
cdr3_nt: TGTGCCAGCAGTTCCAACTCGGGAGTTGCCAGCAATCAGCCCCAGCATTTT

j_call: TRBJ2-1
v_call: TRBV24-1
d_call: TRBD1
clone_size: -
cdr3_aa: CATSDSAVRTGGNEQFF
cdr3_nt: TGTGCCACCAGTGATTCCGCCGTCCGGACAGGGGGAAACGAGCAGTTCTTC

j_call: TRBJ2-7
v_call: TRBV5-1
d_call: -
clone_size: -
cdr3_aa: CASSPGTEFYEQYF
cdr3_nt: TGCGCCAGTAGCCCCGGGACGGAATTCTACGAGCAGTACTTC

j_call: TRBJ1-2
v_call: TRBV7-3
d_call: -
clone_size: -
cdr3_aa: CASSTPGIGSYTF
cdr3_nt: TGTGCCAGCAGCACACCGGGGATTGGGAGCTACACCTTC

j_call: TRBJ1-5
v_call: TRBV5-1
d_call: -
clone_size: few
cdr3_aa: CASSPYFGEVQAQHF
cdr3_nt: TGCGCCAGCAGCCCATATTTCGGGGAAGTACAGGCCCAGCATTTT

j_call: TRBJ2-4
v_call: TRBV3-1
d_call: -
clone_size: -
cdr3_aa: CASSQDWAEEKNIQYF
cdr3_nt: TGTGCCAGCAGCCAAGATTGGGCAGAAGAGAAAAACATTCAGTACTTC

j_call: TRBJ1-2
v_call: TRBV12-3/TRBV12-4
d_call: -
clone_size: -
cdr3_aa: CASSLIGTAPNYGYTF
cdr3_nt: TGTGCCAGCAGTTTAATCGGGACTGCCCCTAACTATGGCTACACCTTC